The present entry profiles one TCR beta chain with its context. Input was roughly 550 ng to 6,500 ng of genomic DNA from tumor or blood. Only in-frame clones appear in the TCRdb table, and some are missing; sequencing was by immunoSEQ multiplex PCR. The sample lists 13,000 to 15,000 clones; around four fifths were seen once. The sample originates from a study of T cells in tumors after PD-1 blockade. Germline V gene sequence: CDR1 MNHEY, CDR2 SMNVEV (reference sequence). The germline V and J ends were trimmed by 4 bases and 1 base, with 11 bases remaining between them. The CDR3 contains 14 residues. This rearrangement joins TRBV27 to TRBJ2-7, with D tentatively TRBD1 (8 bases). The receptor was isolated from a human donor with basal cell carcinoma. The specimen was PBMCs, collected after anti-PD-1 treatment. CDR3: CASSYRGGSYEQYF. The CDR3 DNA follows: TGTGCCAGCAGTTACAGGGGGGGGTCCTACGAGCAGTACTTC.